Sequencing of this TCR beta chain was carried out in a study of a mutant IDH1 vaccine in newly diagnosed glioma. In regard to this clone: Its target is unknown.

Clones were read by immunoSEQ multiplex PCR, and TCRdb kept only the in-frame ones, dropping some. There are about 120,000 clones in the sample; approximately 87% occur only once, and roughly 0.61% lies in the top ten. Time point given: week 11, during vaccination. Each vaccine dose was 300 ug of mutant IDH1 20-mer peptide, with topical imiquimod. V was shortened by 4 bases and J by 1 base, with 11 bases between the two germline ends. CDR3 length: 15 amino acids. The germline gives CDR1 SNHLY, CDR2 FYNNEI. Sample: PBMCs, taken from a glioma patient whose treatment included an IDH1 peptide vaccine. This receptor was taken from a woman in her fifties or sixties with glioma. This chain uses TRBV2 with TRBJ1-5, with D perhaps TRBD1 (5 bases). The DNA of the CDR3 is TGTGCCAGCAGTGGTGGGGCGCGGAGCAATCAGCCCCAGCATTTT. Its translation is CASSGGARSNQPQHF.